This TCR beta chain was obtained from a study of blood T cell repertoires in COVID-19. Study-level information: From T cells, B-cell-depleted T cells, or PBMCs came the material, which was cDNA or gDNA.

The germline gives CDR1 MDHEN, CDR2 SYDVKM. Trimming cost V 5 bases and J 4 bases; bases outside gene matches: 25. The CDR3 consists of 20 residues. Across 24 US areas, participants ranged in age from about 18 to 100 years. Participants' reported clinical history set cohort assignment. Cohort 3 recovery required two negative PCRs, clearance, or symptom resolution. Using immunoSEQ multiplex PCR, the repertoire was profiled, and TCRdb retains in-frame clones only, with some absent. This table has around 290,000 clones, approximately 92% appearing once. This TCR was recovered from a woman aged 25 to 39 who had recovered from COVID-19. Source material: PBMCs or T cells enriched from blood (not recorded which). The chain has TRBV28 and TRBJ1-2; 7 positions agree with TRBD1. Written as DNA, the CDR3 is TGTGCCAGCAGTACTCCCGCAATACAGGGGCCCATAGCCCCAACCTATGGCTACACCTTC. The encoded protein is CASSTPAIQGPIAPTYGYTF.